In its sample, the clone carrying this T cell receptor beta chain was seen a few times. The sample originates from a study of Graves' ophthalmopathy and Graves' hyperthyroidism. Researchers took RNA transcripts and amplified TCR beta CDR3 regions from them. First-round RT-PCR employed HTBI primers, with a second-round multiplex PCR after it. TCRdb itself ran the multiplex PCR reads through MiXCR, one entry per CDR3 protein. The table shows some 520,000 distinct CDR3 sequences, with around an eighth occurring only once. Germline V gives CDR1 KGHSH, CDR2 LQKENI. The ends were cut back, 2 bases at V and 3 bases at J, with 13 bases in the middle. The CDR3 totals 16 residues. Diagnosis used clinical symptoms, serum thyroxine, TRAb, thyroid ultrasound and orbital computed tomography.

The rearrangement joins TRBV18 to TRBJ2-2, with no clear D. This sequence was found in a woman aged 25-40 years with Graves' ophthalmopathy. Material: blood. The CDR3 DNA sequence: TGTGCCAGCTCACCAACTTTGGTAATGGACACCGGGGAGCTGTTTTTT. Translating it yields CASSPTLVMDTGELFF.